A single sample is the source of the 17 T cell receptor beta chains below, sequenced in a study of T cells expressing NK-cell markers. From its re-call of the 5' RACE reads, TCRdb lists each CDR3 protein once, without DNA. Its table records hundreds of thousands of distinct CDR3 sequences. The material sequenced was blood T cells: a sorted CD56 or NKG2C T cell subset, CD4+ or CD8+ T cells, or bulk PBMC T cells (not recorded which). The receptors were sampled from a man aged 18 to 30 in good health.

The V gene is TRBV12-3 or TRBV12-4, the J gene TRBJ2-1. The CDR3 contains 13 residues. The CDR3 sequence: CASSSSLPNEQFF.

The chain recombines TRBV20-1 with TRBJ2-3; the D call of TRBD2 rests on TCRdb alone, since no DNA is present to check it. Germline CDR1 reads DFQATT; CDR2 reads SNEGSKA (reference sequence). This CDR3 is 14 amino acids long. CDR3 region: CSASSSGSTDTQYF.

The chain is built from TRBV6-5 and TRBJ2-7; TCRdb designates TRBD2, a call that cannot be tested without DNA. Per germline, CDR1 MNHEY and CDR2 SVGAGI. This CDR3 has 12 residues. The CDR3 sequence: CASIGTSGQQYF.

The chain combines TRBV5-1 with TRBJ2-7. There are 14 residues in the CDR3. Germline-derived CDR1 and CDR2 are SGHRS and YFSETQ. CDR3 sequence: CASSSQTGPSEQYF.

The genes are TRBV20-1 and TRBJ1-1. Germline V gene data show CDR1 as DFQATT and CDR2 as SNEGSKA (reference sequence). There are 15 residues in the CDR3. Here the CDR3 reads CSAVKRIQWNTEAFF.

The rearrangement links TRBV10-1 to TRBJ2-4; the TCRdb D gene call, TRBD1, has no DNA to confirm it. This CDR3 is built from 14 residues. From germline, CDR1 is WNHNN and CDR2 SYGVQD (reference sequence). The CDR3 protein is CASTGKAAKNIQYF.

This sequence joins TRBV2 and TRBJ2-1; checking the TCRdb D call of TRBD2 is not possible without DNA. CDR3 size: 16 residues. Germline lookup yields CDR1 SNHLY and CDR2 FYNNEI. This CDR3 is CASSEPIAGAGDEQFF.

V usage is TRBV28 and J usage is TRBJ2-3. The CDR3 covers 14 residues. The germline CDR1 and CDR2 sequences are MDHEN and SYDVKM. CDR3 region: CASSDQSGTDTQYF.

The chain links TRBV6-2 or TRBV6-3 to TRBJ2-4; TCRdb gives TRBD1 as the D gene, but with no DNA this cannot be confirmed. The germline gives CDR1 MNHEY, CDR2 SVGEGT. This CDR3 contains 14 residues. CDR3 region: CASSLQGAKNIQYF.

The V call is TRBV24-1, the J call TRBJ2-3; checking the TCRdb D call of TRBD1 is not possible without DNA. The CDR3 is 13 amino acids. Germline loops: CDR1 KGHDR, CDR2 SFDVKD. The CDR3 region is CATEGQTSDTQYF.

The V gene is TRBV5-1, the J gene TRBJ1-1; TCRdb calls TRBD1, which cannot be checked without DNA. This CDR3 has 16 amino acids. Per the germline V gene, CDR1 is SGHRS and CDR2 is YFSETQ. CDR3 loop: CASSLVWGAPNTEAFF.

The chain links TRBV11-3 to TRBJ2-3; the TCRdb call, TRBD1, lacks DNA for checking. CDR1 and CDR2 (germline): SGHNT, YENEEA. The CDR3 spans 15 residues. The CDR3 reads CASSLGQQITDTQYF.

V and J are TRBV10-3 and TRBJ2-6; TCRdb reports TRBD1, a call that lacks DNA to check it against. Germline V gene sequence: CDR1 ENHRY, CDR2 SYGVKD. There are 17 residues in the CDR3. The CDR3 spells CALSSGQTFSGANVLTF.

The V call is TRBV28, the J call TRBJ2-7; TCRdb's D gene call, TRBD2, goes unchecked for lack of DNA. The germline V gene has CDR1 MDHEN and CDR2 SYDVKM. This CDR3 spans 16 amino acids. The CDR3 spells CASSLLGLAGNYEQYF.

The chain recombines TRBV12-3 or TRBV12-4 with TRBJ2-5; TCRdb's D gene call, TRBD2, goes unchecked for lack of DNA. The CDR3 has 11 residues. The CDR3 sequence: CASRGRETQYF.

The rearrangement uses TRBV12-3 or TRBV12-4 and TRBJ1-4; TCRdb indicates TRBD1, and absent DNA this call remains unverified. This CDR3 region has 14 residues. This chain's CDR3 is CASAGQPHNEKLFF.

The chain is built from TRBV10-2 and TRBJ1-2; the TRBD1 assignment by TCRdb is unverifiable without DNA. This CDR3 is built from 13 residues. The germline gives CDR1 WSHSY, CDR2 SAAADI. This chain's CDR3 is CASTGTGAGGYTF.